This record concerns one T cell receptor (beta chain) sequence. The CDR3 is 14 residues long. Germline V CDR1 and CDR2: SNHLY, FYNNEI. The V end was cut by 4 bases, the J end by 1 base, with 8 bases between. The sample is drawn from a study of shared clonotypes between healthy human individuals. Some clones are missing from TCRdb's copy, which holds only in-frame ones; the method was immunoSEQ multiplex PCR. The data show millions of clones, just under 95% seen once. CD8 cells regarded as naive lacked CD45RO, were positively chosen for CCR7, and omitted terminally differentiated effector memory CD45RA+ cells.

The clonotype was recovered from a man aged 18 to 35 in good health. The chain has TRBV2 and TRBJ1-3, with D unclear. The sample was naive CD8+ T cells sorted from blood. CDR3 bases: TGTGCCAGCAGTGCAGGATGGTCTGGAAACACCATATATTTT. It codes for CASSAGWSGNTIYF.